This TCR beta chain emerged from a study of blood T cell repertoires in COVID-19. At the level of the study: The analysed material was cDNA or gDNA that came from T cells, B-cell-depleted T cells, or PBMCs.

The germline V gene encodes CDR1 WSHSY and CDR2 SAAADI. CDR3 size: 14 residues. The V gene end was trimmed by 3 bases and the J gene end by 12 bases; junction bases not matched to a gene: 13. The authors' processing: Nucleated cell number was recorded as an estimate derived from reference gene primer amplification. Sequencing was performed with immunoSEQ multiplex PCR; in TCRdb, only in-frame clones are kept and a portion is missing. V, J and clone size are taken as reported in that table, and D and trimming were inferred from the DNA itself. In the table there are just over 250,000 clones, roughly 86% of which are singletons.

The sequencing input was peripheral blood. This receptor was identified in a man in his forties who had recovered from COVID-19. The chain is built from TRBV10-2 and TRBJ1-2; 7 bases align to TRBD1. This chain's CDR3 is CASSEYGGQTKNTF. The CDR3 DNA follows: TGCGCCAGCAGTGAATACGGGGGACAGACTAAAAACACCTTC.